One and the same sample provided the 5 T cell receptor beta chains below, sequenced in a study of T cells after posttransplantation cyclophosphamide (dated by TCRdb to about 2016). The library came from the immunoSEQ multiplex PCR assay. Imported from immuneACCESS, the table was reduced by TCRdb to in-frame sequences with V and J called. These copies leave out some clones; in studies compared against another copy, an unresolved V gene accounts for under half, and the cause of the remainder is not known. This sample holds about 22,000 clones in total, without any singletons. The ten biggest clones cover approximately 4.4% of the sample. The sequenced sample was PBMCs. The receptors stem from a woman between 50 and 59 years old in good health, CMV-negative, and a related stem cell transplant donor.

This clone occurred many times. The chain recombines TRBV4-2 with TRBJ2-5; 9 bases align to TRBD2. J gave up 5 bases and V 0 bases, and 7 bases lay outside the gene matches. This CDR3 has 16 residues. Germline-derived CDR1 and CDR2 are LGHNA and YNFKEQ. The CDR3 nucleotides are TGTGCCAGCAGCCAAGAGGGCGGGGGGGCGCGGGAGACCCAGTACTTC. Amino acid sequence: CASSQEGGGARETQYF.

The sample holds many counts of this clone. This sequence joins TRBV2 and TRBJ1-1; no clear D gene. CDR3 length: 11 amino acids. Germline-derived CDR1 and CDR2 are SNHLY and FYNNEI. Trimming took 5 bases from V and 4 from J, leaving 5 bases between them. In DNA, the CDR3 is TGTGCCAGCAGTCCCTTCACTGAAGCTTTCTTT. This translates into CASSPFTEAFF. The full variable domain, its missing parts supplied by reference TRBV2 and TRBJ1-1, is EPEVTQTPSHQVTQMGQEVILRCVPISNHLYFYWYRQILGQKVEFLVSFYNNEISEKSEIFDDQFSVERPDGSNFTLKIRSTKLEDSAMYFCASSPFTEAFFGQGTRLTVV.

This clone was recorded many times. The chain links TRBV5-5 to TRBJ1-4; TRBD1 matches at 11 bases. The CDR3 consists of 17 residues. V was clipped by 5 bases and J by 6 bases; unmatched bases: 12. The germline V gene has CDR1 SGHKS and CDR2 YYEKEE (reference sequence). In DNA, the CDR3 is TGTGCCAGCAGTCCATCGGACAGGGGGCGCGGCGATGAAAAACTGTTTTTT. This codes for CASSPSDRGRGDEKLFF.

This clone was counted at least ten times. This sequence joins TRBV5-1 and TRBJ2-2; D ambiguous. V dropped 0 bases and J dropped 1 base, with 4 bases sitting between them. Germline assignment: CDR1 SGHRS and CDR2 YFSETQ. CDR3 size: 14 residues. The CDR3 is CASSLAQNTGELFF. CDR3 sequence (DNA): TGCGCCAGCAGCTTGGCACAGAACACCGGGGAGCTGTTTTTT.

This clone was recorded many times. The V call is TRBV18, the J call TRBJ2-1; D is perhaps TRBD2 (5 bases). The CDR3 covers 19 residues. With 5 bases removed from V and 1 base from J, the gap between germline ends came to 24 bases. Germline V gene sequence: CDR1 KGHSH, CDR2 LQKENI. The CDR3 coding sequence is TGTGCCAGCTCATTCACGCGGGTGGACCCTCGGATTTCCTACAATGAGCAGTTCTTC. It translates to CASSFTRVDPRISYNEQFF.